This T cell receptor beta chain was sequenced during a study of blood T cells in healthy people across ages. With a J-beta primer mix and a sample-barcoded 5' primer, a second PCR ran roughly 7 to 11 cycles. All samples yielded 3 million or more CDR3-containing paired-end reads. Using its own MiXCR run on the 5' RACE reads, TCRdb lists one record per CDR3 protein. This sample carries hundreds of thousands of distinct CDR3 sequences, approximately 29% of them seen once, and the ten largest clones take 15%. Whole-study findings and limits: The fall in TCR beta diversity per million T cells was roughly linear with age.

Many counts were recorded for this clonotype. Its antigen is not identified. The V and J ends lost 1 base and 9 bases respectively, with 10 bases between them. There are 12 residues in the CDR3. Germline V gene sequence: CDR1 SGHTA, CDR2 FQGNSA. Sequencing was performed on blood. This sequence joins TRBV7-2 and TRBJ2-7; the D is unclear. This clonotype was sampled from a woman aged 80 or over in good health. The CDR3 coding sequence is TGTGCCAGCAGCTTAGGGATGGGCGGGCAGTACTTC. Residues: CASSLGMGGQYF.